These 24 T cell receptor beta chains were sequenced from one sample in a study of CD8 T cells in ankylosing spondylitis. TCRdb re-analysed the 5' RACE reads in MiXCR, keeping a single row per CDR3 protein. The table records approximately 290,000 distinct CDR3 sequences, about a fifth of them present only once. Sequenced: blood, either unsorted or a sorted T cell fraction (not recorded which). Receptors were obtained from a female donor with ankylosing spondylitis or in good health (not recorded which).

CDR3 DNA: TGCGCCAGCAGCTTGGGGGCTAGCGGGAGTTCCTACAATGAGCAGTTCTTC. Translation gives CASSLGASGSSYNEQFF. The V and J genes are TRBV5-1 and TRBJ2-1, with 10 nucleotides matching TRBD2. Trimming took 0 bases from V and 1 from J; bases not matched to a gene: 4. The germline V gene encodes CDR1 SGHRS and CDR2 YFSETQ. This CDR3 region has 17 residues.

This rearrangement joins TRBV24-1 to TRBJ2-5; TRBD2 matches at 11 bases. This CDR3 has 20 amino acids. The J segment lost 2 bases and the V segment lost 5 bases, leaving 18 bases of the junction unmatched. The V gene's germline CDR1 is KGHDR and CDR2 SFDVKD. CDR3 nucleotides: TGTGCCACCAGTGCCGGGGGGGAACTAGCGGGAGTGGTAGGACAAGAGACCCAGTACTTC. It yields the protein CATSAGGELAGVVGQETQYF.

In this sample, this clonotype turned up many times. V is TRBV20-1 and J is TRBJ2-7; TRBD2 matches 7 bases. Losses at the gene ends were 0 bases for V and 2 bases for J; bases not matched to a gene: 7. Germline CDR1 is DFQATT and CDR2 is SNEGSKA (reference sequence). This CDR3 contains 15 residues. The chain's CDR3 is CSARDQRLATYEQYF. The CDR3 DNA is TGCAGTGCTAGAGACCAACGACTAGCTACCTACGAGCAGTACTTC.

Only a few counts were recorded for this clonotype. The rearrangement links TRBV20-1 to TRBJ2-7; 8 nucleotides line up with TRBD2. The V and J ends lost 1 base and 5 bases, in that order; junction bases with no gene match: 13. The germline V gene encodes CDR1 DFQATT and CDR2 SNEGSKA (reference sequence). This CDR3 is 16 amino acids long. In nucleotides, the CDR3 is TGCAGTGCTAGAGGAGGCCACTGGACTAGCTCGAACGAGCAGTACTTC. Amino acids: CSARGGHWTSSNEQYF.

This clonotype was picked up many times. The rearrangement joins TRBV12-3 or TRBV12-4 to TRBJ1-1; no firm D call. CDR3 length: 14 amino acids. The V end was cut by 7 bases, the J end by 5 bases, with 17 bases between. CDR3 loop: CASTLRHRKTEAFF. For the CDR3, the DNA is TGTGCCAGCACCCTGAGGCACCGAAAGACTGAAGCTTTCTTT.

This chain connects TRBV5-1 to TRBJ2-3; 7 positions agree with TRBD1. V gave up 0 bases and J gave up 2 bases; unmatched junction bases: 9. Per the germline V gene, CDR1 is SGHRS and CDR2 is YFSETQ. This CDR3 has 17 amino acids. CDR3 residues: CASSLEGGLPITDTQYF. CDR3 in DNA: TGCGCCAGCAGCTTGGAAGGGGGCCTCCCAATCACAGATACGCAGTATTTT.

In its sample, this clonotype was seen many times. The chain links TRBV30 to TRBJ1-1; D uncertain. Germline-derived CDR1 and CDR2 are GTSNPN and SVGIG (reference sequence). This CDR3 contains 11 residues. The germline V and J ends were trimmed by 6 bases and 1 base, with 6 bases remaining between them. The CDR3 DNA sequence: TGTGCCTGCTGGGAGAACACTGAAGCTTTCTTT. Its translation is CACWENTEAFF.

The rearrangement uses TRBV9 and TRBJ2-3, with TRBD2 matching 11 bases. Germline assignment: CDR1 SGDLS and CDR2 YYNGEE. The CDR3 covers 15 residues. V gave up 0 bases and J gave up 3 bases; unmatched junction bases: 0. CDR3 nucleotide sequence: TGTGCCAGCAGCGTAGGACTAGCGGGAACAGATACGCAGTATTTT. It yields the protein CASSVGLAGTDTQYF.

This clonotype has more than one count but fewer than ten. This rearrangement joins TRBV20-1 to TRBJ2-2; no reliable D call. CDR1 is DFQATT and CDR2 is SNEGSKA in the germline V gene (reference sequence). Deletions cut 0 bases from V and 0 bases from J, with 11 bases between. The length of the CDR3 is 16 residues. The CDR3 sequence is CSARDRRVANTGELFF. The CDR3 region has the DNA TGCAGTGCTAGAGATCGTAGGGTAGCGAACACCGGGGAGCTGTTTTTT.

This clonotype was seen a few times. The rearrangement uses TRBV6-1 and TRBJ2-2; D call uncertain. Germline V gene data show CDR1 as MNHNS and CDR2 as SASEGT. This CDR3 has 14 residues. V gave up 1 base and J gave up 5 bases, with 8 bases separating them. CDR3 sequence (DNA): TGTGCCAGCAGTGAAGAGGGCGGTACCGGGGAGCTGTTTTTT. Its protein is CASSEEGGTGELFF.

CDR3 sequence: CASSFSGTSGRSTQYF. Here the CDR3 DNA reads TGTGCCAGCAGCTTCTCCGGGACTAGCGGGAGGAGCACGCAGTATTTT. The chain combines TRBV7-3 with TRBJ2-3; 15 bases are shared with TRBD2. Germline V gives CDR1 SGHTA, CDR2 FQGTGA. The CDR3 runs 16 residues. J gave up 9 bases and V 3 bases, and 7 bases lay outside the gene matches. Full variable domain (rest looked up from reference TRBV7-3 and TRBJ2-3): GAGVSQTPSNKVTEKGKYVELRCDPISGHTALYWYRQSLGQGPEFLIYFQGTGAADDSGLPNDRFFAVRPEGSVSTLKIQRTERGDSAVYLCASSFSGTSGRSTQYFGPGTRLTVL.

The CDR3 DNA is TGCGCCAGCAGCCGTCAGAGCGGGGCCTACAATGAGCAGTTCTTC. It is translated as CASSRQSGAYNEQFF. The rearrangement links TRBV4-3 to TRBJ2-1; 7 bases are shared with TRBD2. The V gene's germline CDR1 is LGHNA and CDR2 YSLEER. The CDR3 covers 15 residues. V dropped 4 bases and J dropped 2; count of bases not matched to a gene: 5.

In this sample, this clonotype turned up a few times. The V and J genes are TRBV5-1 and TRBJ1-1; unclear D gene. Trimming left V 0 bases short and J 1 base short, with 10 bases between. CDR1 is SGHRS and CDR2 is YFSETQ in the germline V gene. The CDR3 loop spans 15 amino acids. The CDR3 nucleotides read TGCGCCAGCAGCTTGGAAGGACGGAGGAACACTGAAGCTTTCTTT. This codes for CASSLEGRRNTEAFF.

This clonotype was seen more than once but under ten times. The V and J genes are TRBV5-1 and TRBJ1-5; no clear D gene. Germline CDR1 reads SGHRS; CDR2 reads YFSETQ. The CDR3 length is 13 residues. Trimming took 1 base from V and 4 from J, leaving 6 bases between them. CDR3: CASSLRANQPQHF. DNA for the CDR3: TGCGCCAGCAGCTTGAGGGCTAATCAGCCCCAGCATTTT.

This clonotype was observed a few times. This chain uses TRBV6-5 with TRBJ2-3; 9 nucleotides line up with TRBD2. The CDR3 has 14 residues. V trimming: 3 bases; J trimming: 6 bases; junction bases outside the gene matches: 4. Germline V lookup: CDR1 MNHEY, CDR2 SVGAGI. CDR3 sequence (DNA): TGTGCCAGCAGTTATAGCGGGAGATCGGATACGCAGTATTTT. Residues: CASSYSGRSDTQYF.

A remark on this clonotype: A much larger clone differs by one base, so this may be a read error. The CDR3 DNA reads TGTGCCAGCAGTTTTTCGACCCGGTCAGGGCGGTACGAGCAGTACTTC. Its protein product is CASSFSTRSGRYEQYF. The chain links TRBV12-3 or TRBV12-4 to TRBJ2-7, with D possibly matching TRBD1 (5 bases). The CDR3 length is 16 residues. V lost 3 bases and J lost 4, with 19 bases in between.

This clonotype appeared a single time. V usage is TRBV5-1 and J usage is TRBJ2-5; no firm D call. CDR3 length: 16 amino acids. Per the germline V gene, CDR1 is SGHRS and CDR2 is YFSETQ. The germline V and J ends were trimmed by 2 bases and 6 bases, with 20 bases remaining between them. CDR3 nucleotide sequence: TGCGCCAGCAGCTTAAGGCAAGAAGGGTTAGTGAAGACCCAGTACTTC. Its protein product is CASSLRQEGLVKTQYF.

J is TRBJ2-7 and V is TRBV20-1, with TRBD2 as a possible D gene (5 bases). Germline V gene data show CDR1 as DFQATT and CDR2 as SNEGSKA (reference sequence). The CDR3 consists of 15 residues. V gave up 2 bases and J gave up 2 bases, with 16 bases separating them. The CDR3 coding sequence is TGCAGTGCTAGACGTCATCAAGCGGTACCCTACGAGCAGTACTTC. Translated: CSARRHQAVPYEQYF.

This clonotype came up a few times. The chain is built from TRBV12-3 or TRBV12-4 and TRBJ2-6; tentative D call: TRBD2 (5 bases). V was trimmed by 6 bases and J by 4 bases, leaving 10 bases between them. This CDR3 comprises 14 residues. The DNA of the CDR3 is TGTGCCAGCAGCCTAGGAGGAGGGGCCAACGTCCTGACTTTC. This encodes CASSLGGGANVLTF.

There are many counts of this clonotype. The chain uses TRBV29-1 and TRBJ2-1; 11 nucleotides agree with TRBD2. Germline CDR1 and CDR2: SQVTM and ANQGSEA. The CDR3 runs 13 residues. V lost 4 bases, J lost 9 bases, and 5 bases stayed unmatched. The CDR3 loop reads CSVVTSGNGEQFF. CDR3 in DNA: TGCAGCGTTGTGACTAGCGGGAATGGTGAGCAGTTCTTC.

A few counts support this clonotype. The CDR3 region has the DNA TGCAGTGCTAGAGATGCGGGTAAAGAGACCCAGTACTTC. Translating it yields CSARDAGKETQYF. This rearrangement joins TRBV20-1 to TRBJ2-5, with D maybe TRBD2 (5 bases). The CDR3 loop spans 13 amino acids. Trimming cost V 0 bases and J 3 bases, with 8 bases left between them. The V gene's germline CDR1 is DFQATT and CDR2 SNEGSKA (reference sequence).

This chain uses TRBV24-1 with TRBJ1-5; a weak D match, TRBD1 (5 bases). The germline gives CDR1 KGHDR, CDR2 SFDVKD. V was pared by 7 bases and J by 3 bases, with 15 bases between. This CDR3 contains 15 residues. CDR3: CATSPSGPNNQPQHF. In DNA form, the CDR3 reads TGTGCCACCAGCCCCTCGGGACCGAACAATCAGCCCCAGCATTTT.

This clonotype was observed at least ten times. This sequence joins TRBV20-1 and TRBJ2-1; tentative D call: TRBD2 (6 bases). This CDR3 spans 14 amino acids. Trimming removed 0 bases from V and 7 bases from J, with 13 bases in between. Germline values: CDR1 DFQATT, CDR2 SNEGSKA (reference sequence). The CDR3 protein is CSARDWAGTNEQFF. CDR3 DNA: TGCAGTGCTAGAGATTGGGCGGGAACAAATGAGCAGTTCTTC.

Written as DNA, the CDR3 is TGCGCCAGCAGCTTTCTAGCGGTCCGGGATACGCAGTATTTT. It codes for CASSFLAVRDTQYF. This chain uses TRBV5-1 with TRBJ2-3, with 7 bases matching TRBD2. CDR1 SGHRS and CDR2 YFSETQ come from the germline V gene. The CDR3 runs 14 residues. J gave up 6 bases and V 2 bases, and 6 bases lay outside the gene matches.